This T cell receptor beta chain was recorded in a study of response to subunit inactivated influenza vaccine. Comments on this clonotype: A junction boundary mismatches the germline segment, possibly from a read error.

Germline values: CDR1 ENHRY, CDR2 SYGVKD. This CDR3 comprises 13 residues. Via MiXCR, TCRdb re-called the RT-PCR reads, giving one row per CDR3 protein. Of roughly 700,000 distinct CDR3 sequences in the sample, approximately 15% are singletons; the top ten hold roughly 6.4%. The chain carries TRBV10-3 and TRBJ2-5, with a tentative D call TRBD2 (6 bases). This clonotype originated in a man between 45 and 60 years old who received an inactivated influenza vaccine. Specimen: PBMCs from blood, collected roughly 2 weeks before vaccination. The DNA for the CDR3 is TGTGCCATCGCCGGAGGGATCCAAGAGACCCAGAACTTC. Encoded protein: CAIAGGIQETQNF.